This is a list of T cell receptor beta chains from one sample in a study of blood T cell repertoires in COVID-19. Only in-frame clones appear in the TCRdb table, and some are missing; sequencing was by immunoSEQ multiplex PCR. The table includes 200,000 to 250,000 clones, about 85% detected once. Sequencing used peripheral blood. These receptors were collected from a man younger than 35 with active or convalescent COVID-19. CDR3s include the opening cysteine and the closing phenylalanine or tryptophan. D genes are given only for firm matches. Clone size is given for some rows only: seen once, a few or many times, or a class if the clone is expanded.

>TRBV12-3/TRBV12-4|NA|NA|TRBJ2-1
CASSMGGYNEQFF
TGTGCCAGCAGTATGGGGGGATACAATGAGCAGTTCTTC
>TRBV7-2|TRBD2|NA|TRBJ2-1
CASSLVWGGDEQFF
TGTGCCAGCAGCTTAGTCTGGGGGGGGGATGAGCAGTTCTTC
>TRBV9|TRBD2|NA|TRBJ2-5
CASSPGGYQETQYF
TGTGCCAGCAGCCCCGGGGGGTACCAAGAGACCCAGTACTTC
>TRBV7-2|TRBD2|NA|TRBJ2-1
CASTEAGIGQFF
TGTGCCAGCACCGAAGCGGGAATTGGGCAGTTCTTC
>TRBV19|TRBD1|NA|TRBJ2-7
CATSLGQETYEQYF
TGTGCCACCTCCTTAGGACAGGAAACCTACGAGCAGTACTTC
>TRBV14|TRBD1|NA|TRBJ1-2
CASSQGFLDRDSYGYTF
TGTGCCAGCAGCCAAGGGTTCCTCGATCGGGACAGCTATGGCTACACCTTC
>TRBV19|TRBD1|NA|TRBJ1-2
CASRGQGQTNYGYTF
TGTGCCAGTCGGGGACAGGGGCAAACTAACTATGGCTACACCTTC
>TRBV7-3|NA|NA|TRBJ1-1
CASSLGGARRNTEAFF
TGTGCCAGCAGCTTAGGCGGGGCACGAAGGAACACTGAAGCTTTCTTT
>TRBV6-2/TRBV6-3|NA|NA|TRBJ2-2
CASSTTGEPGELFF
TGTGCCAGCAGTACGACGGGGGAACCCGGGGAGCTGTTTTTT
>TRBV5-4|TRBD1|few|TRBJ1-4
CASRRTGPVEEKLFF
TGTGCCAGCAGACGGACAGGGCCGGTAGAGGAAAAACTGTTTTTT
>TRBV27|TRBD1|NA|TRBJ2-3
CASSSLGQGKTDTQYF
TGTGCCAGCAGTTCCCTGGGACAGGGTAAAACAGATACGCAGTATTTT
>TRBV7-2|NA|NA|TRBJ2-7
CASSFQALYEQYF
TGTGCCAGCAGCTTTCAAGCCCTCTACGAGCAGTACTTC
>TRBV30|NA|NA|TRBJ1-5
CAADFQGGLGQPQHF
TGTGCCGCCGATTTTCAGGGAGGGCTGGGTCAGCCCCAGCATTTT
>TRBV6-2/TRBV6-3|NA|NA|TRBJ2-1
CASSYSWGEKQFF
TGTGCCAGCAGTTACTCGTGGGGGGAGAAGCAGTTCTTC
>TRBV5-1|TRBD2|few|TRBJ2-1
CASSGLAGNEQFF
TGCGCCAGCAGCGGACTAGCAGGCAATGAGCAGTTCTTC
>TRBV19|TRBD1|NA|TRBJ1-1
CASIGSARGPEAFF
TGTGCCAGTATCGGCTCGGCCAGGGGGCCTGAAGCTTTCTTT
>TRBV5-1|NA|NA|TRBJ1-4
CASSPITGTNEKLFF
TGCGCCAGCAGCCCCATAACGGGAACTAATGAAAAACTGTTTTTT
>TRBV12-5|TRBD2|once|TRBJ2-5
CASGLFLAGYQETQYF
TGTGCTAGTGGTTTGTTTCTAGCGGGGTATCAAGAGACCCAGTACTTC
>TRBV6-2/TRBV6-3|NA|few|TRBJ1-3
CASSDLGRSSSGNTIYF
TGTGCCAGCAGCGATCTCGGTCGTTCGAGCTCTGGAAACACCATATATTTT
>TRBV4-3|TRBD1|NA|TRBJ2-1
CASSSRQGPLNEQFF
TGCGCCAGCAGCAGCCGACAGGGCCCTCTCAATGAGCAGTTCTTC
>TRBV9|NA|NA|TRBJ2-1
CASSVGRLVTEQFF
TGTGCCAGCAGCGTAGGGCGGCTAGTGACTGAGCAGTTCTTC
>TRBV12-1|NA|NA|TRBJ2-3
CASSFGTSGGSGTDTQYF
TGTGCCAGCAGCTTCGGGACTAGCGGGGGCTCCGGCACAGATACGCAGTATTTT
>TRBV7-6|NA|NA|TRBJ2-3
CASSLVRGGGGTSTDTQYF
TGTGCCAGCAGCTTAGTTCGTGGAGGGGGGGGGACGAGCACAGATACGCAGTATTTT
>TRBV5-1|NA|NA|TRBJ1-5
CASSAGDSNQPQHF
TGCGCCAGCAGCGCGGGGGATAGCAATCAGCCCCAGCATTTT
>TRBV28|NA|NA|TRBJ1-3
CASSLTGRLGNTIYF
TGTGCCAGCAGTTTAACAGGGCGGTTGGGAAACACCATATATTTT
>TRBV7-9|NA|NA|TRBJ1-5
CASSLSGGNQPQHF
TGTGCCAGCAGCTTATCAGGAGGAAATCAGCCCCAGCATTTT
>TRBV3-1/TRBV3-2|NA|NA|TRBJ1-1
CASSQDRGGLNTEAFF
TGTGCCAGCAGCCAAGATCGGGGGGGTCTGAACACTGAAGCTTTCTTT
>TRBV5-1|TRBD2|NA|TRBJ2-3
CASSLPPLAGANTDTQYF
TGCGCCAGCAGCTTGCCGCCGCTGGCGGGAGCGAACACAGATACGCAGTATTTT
>TRBV6-2/TRBV6-3|NA|few|TRBJ1-6
CASSYNTENSPLHF
TGTGCCAGCAGTTACAACACAGAAAATTCACCCCTCCACTTT
>TRBV6-2/TRBV6-3|TRBD2|NA|TRBJ2-1
CASSPSVGLAGGLYNEQFF
TGTGCCAGCAGTCCCTCGGTGGGACTAGCGGGAGGGCTCTACAATGAGCAGTTCTTC
>TRBV6-5|TRBD1|NA|TRBJ1-2
CASSHQGANYGYTF
TGTGCCAGCAGTCACCAGGGGGCTAACTATGGCTACACCTTC
>TRBV3-1/TRBV3-2|TRBD2|NA|TRBJ2-7
CASSPQLAGDEQYF
TGTGCCAGCAGCCCGCAACTAGCGGGAGACGAGCAGTACTTC
>TRBV6-1|TRBD1|NA|TRBJ1-5
CASSEAGRGHQPQHF
TGTGCCAGCAGTGAAGCCGGCAGGGGGCATCAGCCCCAGCATTTT
>TRBV2|NA|NA|TRBJ1-4
CASSAQGSIEKLFF
TGTGCCAGCAGTGCCCAGGGGAGCATTGAAAAACTGTTTTTT
>TRBV2|NA|NA|TRBJ1-1
CASRYRILRASNTEAFF
TGTGCCAGCAGGTACAGAATACTCAGGGCGTCGAACACTGAAGCTTTCTTT
>TRBV9|NA|NA|TRBJ2-1
CASSADPRLGEQFF
TGTGCCAGCAGCGCTGACCCGAGACTTGGTGAGCAGTTCTTC
>TRBV20-1|TRBD1|few|TRBJ1-1
CSASIQGAGTEAFF
TGCAGTGCTAGTATCCAGGGGGCAGGCACTGAAGCTTTCTTT
>TRBV9|NA|NA|TRBJ1-3
CASSESGLPSGNTIYF
TGTGCCAGCAGCGAGTCTGGGCTTCCCTCTGGAAACACCATATATTTT
>TRBV13|TRBD2|NA|TRBJ2-3
CASSSTVAGLAGSTQYF
TGTGCCAGCAGCTCCACTGTCGCTGGACTAGCGGGGAGCACGCAGTATTTT
>TRBV28|NA|NA|TRBJ1-6
CASSSGEGSYNSPLHF
TGTGCCAGCAGTTCAGGGGAGGGCTCCTATAATTCACCCCTCCACTTT
>TRBV24-1|NA|NA|TRBJ1-2
CATSDRHPANYGYTF
TGTGCCACCAGTGATAGACACCCAGCTAACTATGGCTACACCTTC
>TRBV9|TRBD2|NA|TRBJ2-1
CASSVADSGIYNEQFF
TGTGCCAGCAGCGTAGCGGATAGCGGGATTTACAATGAGCAGTTCTTC
>TRBV5-6|TRBD2|once|TRBJ2-1
CASSFGAGAGYNEQFF
TGTGCCAGCAGCTTCGGGGCGGGAGCTGGATACAATGAGCAGTTCTTC
>TRBV7-2|NA|NA|TRBJ1-1
CASSLRRGAEAFF
TGTGCCAGCAGCTTAAGACGGGGGGCTGAAGCTTTCTTT
>TRBV19|NA|NA|TRBJ2-7
CASSDYGSSYEQYF
TGTGCCAGTAGCGATTACGGGAGCTCCTACGAGCAGTACTTC
>TRBV12-3/TRBV12-4|TRBD1|few|TRBJ1-2
CASSTGTDYGYTF
TGTGCCAGCAGCACCGGGACAGACTATGGCTACACCTTC
>TRBV9|TRBD1|NA|TRBJ2-7
CASSAGQGVVYEQYF
TGTGCCAGCAGCGCCGGACAGGGGGTGGTGTACGAGCAGTACTTC
>TRBV29-1|NA|once|TRBJ2-1
CSGLMATYNEQFF
TGCAGCGGGCTTATGGCCACCTACAATGAGCAGTTCTTC
>TRBV28|NA|NA|TRBJ1-2
CASSFVSPGGYTF
TGTGCCAGCAGTTTTGTGAGTCCCGGTGGCTACACCTTC
>TRBV11-2|TRBD2|NA|TRBJ2-5
CASSLELAGGMQETQYF
TGTGCCAGCAGCTTAGAACTAGCGGGGGGGATGCAAGAGACCCAGTACTTC
>TRBV6-5|NA|once|TRBJ1-2
CASSYSVGGVHGYTF
TGTGCCAGCAGTTACTCCGTCGGGGGGGTACATGGCTACACCTTC
>TRBV13|TRBD1|once|TRBJ1-5
CASSLRGGQQPQHF
TGTGCCAGCAGCTTACGAGGGGGCCAACAGCCCCAGCATTTT
>TRBV28|TRBD1|NA|TRBJ1-1
CASSLTGGSWSTEAFF
TGTGCCAGCAGTTTGACAGGGGGCTCGTGGAGCACTGAAGCTTTCTTT
>TRBV4-3|NA|NA|TRBJ1-5
CASSQQIYQPQHF
TGCGCCAGCAGCCAACAGATATACCAGCCCCAGCATTTT
>TRBV11-3|TRBD2|NA|TRBJ2-5
CASSPGSGSSGETQYF
TGTGCCAGCAGCCCAGGTAGCGGGAGCTCAGGGGAGACCCAGTACTTC